These T cell receptor beta chains were read from a single sample in a study of blood T cell repertoires in COVID-19. TCRdb's table, derived via immunoSEQ multiplex PCR, lists solely in-frame clones and lacks some. The data show around 140,000 clones, with 85% seen just once and about 2.5% held by the top ten. The sample was peripheral blood. The receptors here all came from a human donor with acute or convalescent COVID-19. The donor label of this sample is uncertain. The CDR3 runs from the conserved cysteine through the conserved F or W. Each record gives: D gene, J gene, clone size, V gene, CDR3 DNA, CDR3 protein. A D gene is named only where the DNA matches it firmly. A row's size may be missing; if present it is once, few, many or a size class.

>-|TRBJ2-7|-|TRBV21-1
TGTGCCAGCAGCCCCCAGTTGGACAGAAGGACCTACCTTACCTACGAGCAGTACTTC
CASSPQLDRRTYLTYEQYF
>-|TRBJ2-3|-|TRBV7-3
TGTGCCAGCAGCACCAGTTACGCAGATACGCAGTATTTT
CASSTSYADTQYF
>TRBD2|TRBJ2-1|-|TRBV28
TGTGCCAGCAGCCCCTCGGGGGGGGGCGATGAGCAGTTCTTC
CASSPSGGGDEQFF
>TRBD2|TRBJ2-1|-|TRBV4-3
TGCGCCAGCAGCCAAGTTAGCGGGGGGGCCCGGAATGAGCAGTTCTTC
CASSQVSGGARNEQFF
>-|TRBJ1-4|once|TRBV30
TGTGCCTGGACCGGGTTATCTAATGAAAAACTGTTTTTT
CAWTGLSNEKLFF
>-|TRBJ1-2|-|TRBV5-1
TGCGTCAGCAGGGAGGGATATGGCTACACCTTC
CVSREGYGYTF
>-|TRBJ1-1|few|TRBV4-2
TGTGCCAGCAGCCAAGATCCCGGGGGAGATTGGACTGAAGCTTTCTTT
CASSQDPGGDWTEAFF
>TRBD1|TRBJ1-2|-|TRBV6-5
TGTGCCAGCAGTTACTCATGGACAGGGGGAAACTATGGCTACACCTTC
CASSYSWTGGNYGYTF
>TRBD1|TRBJ2-1|-|TRBV6-2/TRBV6-3
TGTGCCAGCAGTTATGGACAGGGGGCTGGAAATGAGCAGTTCTTC
CASSYGQGAGNEQFF
>-|TRBJ1-1|few|TRBV5-6
TGTGCCAGCAGCTTGGCCCGTAGTCCCTACGTTTCTGAAGCTTTCTTT
CASSLARSPYVSEAFF
>TRBD2|TRBJ2-3|-|TRBV6-4
TGTGCCAGCAGCCCCGAGCGGGGAGATAGCACAGATACGCAGTATTTT
CASSPERGDSTDTQYF
>-|TRBJ1-1|-|TRBV10-3
TGTGCCATCAGTGAGAAAGGAGTAAACACTGAAGCTTTCTTT
CAISEKGVNTEAFF
>TRBD2|TRBJ2-1|-|TRBV6-5
TGTGCCAGCAGTTTCACTAGCGGCCCCTACAATGAGCAGTTCTTC
CASSFTSGPYNEQFF
>-|TRBJ1-1|-|TRBV12-3/TRBV12-4
TGTGCCAGCAGTTTAGGTGAGCGTTTGGGAGCTTTCTTT
CASSLGERLGAFF
>TRBD2|TRBJ2-5|-|TRBV9
TGTGCCAGCAGCGTAGAGGTTTGGGGGGGGCAAGAGACCCAGTACTTC
CASSVEVWGGQETQYF
>TRBD1|TRBJ1-2|few|TRBV9
TGTGCCAGCAGCTTGGGACAGGGTAGAGGCTATGGCTACACCTTC
CASSLGQGRGYGYTF
>-|TRBJ1-5|-|TRBV9
TGTGCCAGCAGCGTAGGGGCGAACAGCAATCAGCCCCAGCATTTT
CASSVGANSNQPQHF
>TRBD1|TRBJ1-2|-|TRBV2
TGTGCCAGCAGGGCGACAGGGGGTGGCTACACCTTC
CASRATGGGYTF
>-|TRBJ1-5|-|TRBV19
TGTGCCAGTAGCGTCACCAGCTCTAGGCAGCCCCAGCATTTT
CASSVTSSRQPQHF
>TRBD1|TRBJ2-7|once|TRBV11-2
TGTGCCAGCAGCTCCAACTACAGGGGGCGGCTAGCCGAGCAGTACTTC
CASSSNYRGRLAEQYF
>-|TRBJ1-2|-|TRBV6-5
TGTGCCAGCACTCAGGGGTATGGCTACACCTTC
CASTQGYGYTF
>TRBD2|TRBJ2-2|-|TRBV6-2/TRBV6-3
TGTGCCAGCAGTTACTCCTTAGCGGGAGAGAACGGGGAGCTGTTTTTT
CASSYSLAGENGELFF
>-|TRBJ2-7|few|TRBV5-4
TGTGCCAGCAGCCCCCAGGGAGGGGGGACCCTCCGGGGCGAGCAGTACTTC
CASSPQGGGTLRGEQYF
>-|TRBJ2-5|-|TRBV7-2
TGTGCCAGCAGCTTGGGGCTAGAAGAGACCCAGTACTTC
CASSLGLEETQYF
>TRBD2|TRBJ2-1|-|TRBV5-6
TGTGCCAGCAGCCCCCCGTACTTAGCGGGGGGGACACGACTCAATGAGCAGTTCTTC
CASSPPYLAGGTRLNEQFF
>-|TRBJ2-2|-|TRBV25-1
TGTGCCAGCAGCTCCGCGGTAACGAACACCGGGGAGCTGTTTTTT
CASSSAVTNTGELFF
>-|TRBJ2-3|-|TRBV2
TGTGCCAGCAGAAACACAGGGCTAGATACGCAGTATTTT
CASRNTGLDTQYF
>TRBD2|TRBJ2-5|-|TRBV7-2
TGTGCCAGCAGCTTAGGGGAGGGCCGGTACAAGTACTTC
CASSLGEGRYKYF
>-|TRBJ1-2|-|TRBV28
TGTGCCAGCACCCTCAGCGAGAGCATTAATTTAATCTATGGCTACACCTTC
CASTLSESINLIYGYTF
>TRBD1|TRBJ2-5|-|TRBV12-3/TRBV12-4
TGTGCCAGCAATACAGGGGGTGCTCGGACCCAGTACTTC
CASNTGGARTQYF
>TRBD2|TRBJ2-3|once|TRBV12-3/TRBV12-4
TGTGCCAGCAGGGGGGGGAATTCAGATACGCAGTATTTT
CASRGGNSDTQYF
>TRBD1|TRBJ1-2|few|TRBV5-1
TGCGCCAGCAGCTTGACAGGGGGCGAGGTTGGCTACACCTTC
CASSLTGGEVGYTF
>TRBD1|TRBJ2-7|-|TRBV7-2
TGTGCCAGCAGCAACACACAGGGGGCGGTTTACGAGCAGTACTTC
CASSNTQGAVYEQYF
>-|TRBJ1-2|-|TRBV2
TGTGCCAGCAGAGCACAGGGACGTCAAGGCTACACCTTC
CASRAQGRQGYTF
>TRBD2|TRBJ2-1|-|TRBV6-4
TGTGCCAGCAGTGACGGCACTAGCGGGCACAATGAGCAGTTCTTC
CASSDGTSGHNEQFF
>TRBD2|TRBJ2-2|-|TRBV7-3
TGTGCCAGCAGCATAACCGGGACTACGAACACCGGGGAGCTGTTTTTT
CASSITGTTNTGELFF
>TRBD1|TRBJ2-3|-|TRBV7-9
TGTGCCAGCAGCTCCGGACAGGGGGCAACAGATACGCAGTATTTT
CASSSGQGATDTQYF
>TRBD1|TRBJ1-2|-|TRBV6-5
TGTGCCAGCAGCCCGGGGACAGGGTTTACCTATGGCTACACCTTC
CASSPGTGFTYGYTF
>TRBD1|TRBJ1-2|-|TRBV5-1
TGCGCCAGCAGCTTGGAACAGGGGGCCGGTCGGTATGGCTACACCTTC
CASSLEQGAGRYGYTF
>-|TRBJ1-1|-|TRBV11-1
TGTGCCAGCAGCTTATCAGGGTTGAACACTGAAGCTTTCTTT
CASSLSGLNTEAFF
>TRBD2|TRBJ2-1|-|TRBV19
TGTGCCAGCTCGGGGGGGAGCGCCTACAATGAGCAGTTCTTC
CASSGGSAYNEQFF